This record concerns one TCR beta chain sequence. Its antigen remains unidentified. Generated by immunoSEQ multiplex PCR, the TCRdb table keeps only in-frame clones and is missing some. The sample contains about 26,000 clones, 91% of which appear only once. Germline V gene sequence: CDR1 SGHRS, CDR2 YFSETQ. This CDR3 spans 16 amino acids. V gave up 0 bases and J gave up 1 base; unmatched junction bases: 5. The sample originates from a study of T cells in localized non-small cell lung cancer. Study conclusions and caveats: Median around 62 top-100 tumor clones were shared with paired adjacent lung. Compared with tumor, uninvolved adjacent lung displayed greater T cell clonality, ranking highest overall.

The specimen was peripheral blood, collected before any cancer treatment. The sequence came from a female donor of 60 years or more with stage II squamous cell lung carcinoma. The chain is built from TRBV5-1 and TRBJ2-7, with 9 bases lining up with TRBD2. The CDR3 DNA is TGCGCCAGCAGCTTGGCATCTAGCGGGAATTCCTACGAGCAGTACTTC. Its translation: CASSLASSGNSYEQYF.